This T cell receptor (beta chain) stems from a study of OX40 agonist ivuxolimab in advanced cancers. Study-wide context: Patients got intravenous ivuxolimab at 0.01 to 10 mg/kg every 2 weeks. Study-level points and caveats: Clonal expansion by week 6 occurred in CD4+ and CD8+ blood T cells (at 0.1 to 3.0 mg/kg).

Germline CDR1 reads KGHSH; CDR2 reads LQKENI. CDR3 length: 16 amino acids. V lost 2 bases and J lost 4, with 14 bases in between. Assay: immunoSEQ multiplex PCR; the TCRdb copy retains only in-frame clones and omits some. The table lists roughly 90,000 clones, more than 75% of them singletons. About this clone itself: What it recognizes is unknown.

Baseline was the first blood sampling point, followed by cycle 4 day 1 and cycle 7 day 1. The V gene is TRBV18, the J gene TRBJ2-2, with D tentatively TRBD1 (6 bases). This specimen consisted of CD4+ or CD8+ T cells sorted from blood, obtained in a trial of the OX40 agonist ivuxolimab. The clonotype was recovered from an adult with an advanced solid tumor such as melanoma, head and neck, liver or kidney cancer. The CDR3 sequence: CASSPSEGGGTGELFF. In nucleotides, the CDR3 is TGTGCCAGCTCACCAAGCGAAGGGGGTGGCACCGGGGAGCTGTTTTTT.